The 29 T cell receptor beta chains listed next were all sequenced from one sample in a study of blood T cell repertoires in COVID-19. Using immunoSEQ multiplex PCR, the repertoire was profiled, and TCRdb retains in-frame clones only, with some absent. This sample has 150,000 to 200,000 clones, with 70% to 85% found just once. The specimen was peripheral blood. These receptors were obtained from a woman of 80 years or more with acute or convalescent COVID-19.

Worth noting for this clone: The germline gene is not matched at one end of the junction; a read error may be the cause. V is TRBV29-1 and J is TRBJ2-5, with 8 bases identical to TRBD1. CDR3 length: 12 residues. Germline V gene lookup returns CDR1 SQVTM and CDR2 ANQGSEA. Here the CDR3 reads CSGTGNQETQYF. CDR3 nucleotides: TGCAGCGGGACAGGGAACCAGGAGACCCAGTACTTC.

The chain carries TRBV19 and TRBJ1-2; tentatively, D is TRBD1 (5 bases). The CDR3 has 16 residues. Germline assignment: CDR1 LNHDA and CDR2 SQIVND (reference sequence). Between the trimmed V and J ends, which lost 6 bases and 0 bases, there was a span of 17 bases. In nucleotides, the CDR3 is TGTGCCAGTAGCCCTTTTCAGGGCCTAGCTAACTATGGCTACACCTTC. Its translation: CASSPFQGLANYGYTF.

The DNA of the CDR3 is TGTGCCAGCAGTGCACGACAGGGCCTGCCCCAGCATTTT. This sequence encodes CASSARQGLPQHF. The J gene is TRBJ1-5, the V gene TRBV27; TRBD1 agrees at 7 bases. Germline loops: CDR1 MNHEY, CDR2 SMNVEV (reference sequence). V was pared by 5 bases and J by 9 bases, with 7 bases of the junction left unmatched. This CDR3 spans 13 amino acids.

The chain joins TRBV5-1 to TRBJ2-4; TRBD2 aligns across 7 bases. The CDR3 has 14 amino acids. With 2 bases clipped from V and 8 bases from J, the junction kept 7 bases outside the gene matches. Germline CDR1 is SGHRS and CDR2 is YFSETQ. CDR3 sequence reads: CASSFGQGGDIQYF. CDR3 nucleotides: TGCGCCAGCAGCTTCGGGCAGGGAGGGGACATTCAGTACTTC.

This clone occurred a few times. The V gene is TRBV2, the J gene TRBJ2-2; 9 bases agree with TRBD2. Per germline, CDR1 SNHLY and CDR2 FYNNEI. The junction had 3 bases not matched to a gene; V was cut back by 4 bases and J by 3 bases. The CDR3 is 15 amino acids. The CDR3 is CASSGLAGYTGELFF. CDR3 DNA: TGTGCCAGCAGTGGGCTAGCGGGGTACACCGGGGAGCTGTTTTTT.

In its sample, this clone was seen once. The rearrangement links TRBV9 to TRBJ2-7; D is uncertain. CDR1 SGDLS and CDR2 YYNGEE come from the germline V gene. Trimming took 0 bases from V and 2 from J, leaving 9 bases between them. This CDR3 is built from 14 residues. The CDR3 sequence is CASSVAGSTYEQYF. The DNA for the CDR3 is TGTGCCAGCAGCGTAGCTGGCAGTACCTACGAGCAGTACTTC.

The chain combines TRBV5-4 with TRBJ2-7, with 8 nucleotides matching TRBD1. The germline CDR1 and CDR2 sequences are SGHNT and YYREEE (reference sequence). The length of the CDR3 is 15 residues. Trimming removed 4 bases from V and 2 bases from J; junction bases left unmatched: 8. The CDR3 region is CASSPGTGPTYEQYF. For the CDR3, the DNA is TGTGCCAGCAGCCCGGGGACAGGTCCAACCTACGAGCAGTACTTC.

The rearrangement joins TRBV6-5 to TRBJ2-1; 7 nucleotides line up with TRBD2. The V segment lost 6 bases and the J segment 10 bases; nucleotides outside the gene matches: 6. There are 12 residues in the CDR3. The germline CDR1 and CDR2 sequences are MNHEY and SVGAGI. The CDR3 nucleotides read TGTGCCAGCAGGCCTAGCGGCAGGGAGCAGTTCTTC. Translation gives CASRPSGREQFF.

The chain has TRBV7-9 and TRBJ2-3; D is unresolved. CDR1 is SEHNR and CDR2 is FQNEAQ in the germline V gene (reference sequence). The CDR3 covers 12 residues. V was trimmed by 5 bases and J by 4 bases, leaving 7 bases between them. CDR3 protein: CASSPFSDTQYF. In DNA, the CDR3 is TGTGCCAGCAGCCCCTTCTCAGATACGCAGTATTTT.

The chain employs TRBV18 and TRBJ1-4; 7 positions agree with TRBD1. Trimming took 4 bases from V and 5 from J; bases not matched to a gene: 7. CDR3 length: 15 residues. Germline loops: CDR1 KGHSH, CDR2 LQKENI. CDR3 DNA sequence: TGTGCCAGCTCACTTCCGGGCAGGGGGAATGAAAAACTGTTTTTT. It codes for CASSLPGRGNEKLFF.

This sequence joins TRBV30 and TRBJ2-1, with 7 bases lining up with TRBD2. The V gene end was trimmed by 0 bases and the J gene end by 9 bases; junction bases not matched to a gene: 5. CDR3 length: 13 amino acids. Germline CDR1 reads GTSNPN; CDR2 reads SVGIG (reference sequence). Written as DNA, the CDR3 is TGTGCCTGGAGTGTTCGACTAGCTACTGAGCAGTTCTTC. Its protein is CAWSVRLATEQFF. The variable domain in full, completed from reference TRBV30 and TRBJ2-1, reads SQTIHQWPATLVQPVGSPLSLECTVEGTSNPNLYWYRQAAGRGLQLLFYSVGIGQISSEVPQNLSASRPQDRQFILSSKKLLLSDSGFYLCAWSVRLATEQFFGPGTRLTVL.

V gene TRBV4-1 combines with J gene TRBJ2-7; TRBD2 agrees at 8 bases. V lost 0 bases to trimming and J lost 5 bases; unmatched junction nucleotides: 6. This CDR3 comprises 15 residues. Looked up from germline, CDR1 is MGHRA and CDR2 is YSYEKL. The CDR3 region is CASSQDRLAGHEQYF. CDR3 bases: TGCGCCAGCAGCCAAGATCGGCTAGCGGGCCACGAGCAGTACTTC.

The chain combines TRBV7-9 with TRBJ1-1; D is unresolved. The CDR3 loop spans 15 amino acids. V was pared by 5 bases and J by 1 base, with 14 bases between. CDR1 and CDR2 (germline): SEHNR, FQNEAQ (reference sequence). The CDR3 is CASSTYLSENTEAFF. In DNA, the CDR3 is TGTGCCAGCAGCACATACCTGAGCGAGAACACTGAAGCTTTCTTT.

The V call is TRBV27, the J call TRBJ2-7; perhaps TRBD1 as D (6 bases). V shed 1 base and J shed 3 bases, with 13 bases lying between them. Germline CDR1 is MNHEY and CDR2 is SMNVEV (reference sequence). This CDR3 is 15 amino acids long. CDR3 in DNA: TGTGCCAGCAGTTTATTCGGGACACTAAACTACGAGCAGTACTTC. Protein: CASSLFGTLNYEQYF.

V is TRBV11-3 and J is TRBJ2-6; 12 bases map to TRBD1. Losses at the gene ends were 5 bases for V and 3 bases for J; bases not matched to a gene: 11. Germline-derived CDR1 and CDR2 are SGHNT and YENEEA. This CDR3 contains 19 residues. CDR3 nucleotide sequence: TGTGCCAGCAGCCCAAGTCTGGGACAGGGGGCCGGTGGGGCCAACGTCCTGACTTTC. This translates into CASSPSLGQGAGGANVLTF. Drawing the rest from reference TRBV11-3 and TRBJ2-6, the complete variable domain is EAGVVQSPRYKIIEKKQPVAFWCNPISGHNTLYWYLQNLGQGPELLIRYENEEAVDDSQLPKDRFSAERLKGVDSTLKIQPAELGDSAVYLCASSPSLGQGAGGANVLTFGAGSRLTVL.

The CDR3 DNA reads TGCGCCAGCAGCTCGGGACTAGCGGAACCTTCCTACGAGCAGTACTTC. Its protein is CASSSGLAEPSYEQYF. The chain combines TRBV5-1 with TRBJ2-7; 11 bases are shared with TRBD2. CDR3 length: 16 residues. The V gene's germline CDR1 is SGHRS and CDR2 YFSETQ. The trim removed 3 bases at V and 1 base at J, leaving 6 bases unmatched.

CDR3: CATSRDDGSLVAFF. CDR3 in DNA: TGTGCCACCAGCAGAGATGACGGGTCCTTGGTCGCTTTCTTT. The V gene is TRBV15, the J gene TRBJ1-1; D is uncertain. CDR1 LNHNV and CDR2 YYDKDF come from the germline V gene (reference sequence). V dropped 0 bases and J dropped 11 bases, with 16 bases sitting between them. The length of the CDR3 is 14 residues.

CDR3 coding DNA: TGTGCCATCAGTGAGTCGGCGCGACAGAGGAACACTGAAGCTTTCTTT. This sequence encodes CAISESARQRNTEAFF. This chain joins TRBV10-3 and TRBJ1-1, with TRBD1 as a possible D gene (5 bases). The CDR3 runs to 16 residues. V shed 0 bases and J shed 1 base, with 12 bases lying between them. Germline V lookup: CDR1 ENHRY, CDR2 SYGVKD.

As regards this clone: Other DNA sequences in this specimen translate into the identical CDR3. V usage is TRBV5-1 and J usage is TRBJ2-1, with 9 bases fitting TRBD1. V lost 0 bases and J lost 1; bases outside the gene matches: 2. This CDR3 is 16 amino acids long. Per the germline V gene, CDR1 is SGHRS and CDR2 is YFSETQ. The CDR3 nucleotides are TGCGCCAGCAGCTTGGTTGGGACAGGGTCCTACAATGAGCAGTTCTTC. It is translated as CASSLVGTGSYNEQFF.

The chain couples TRBV4-3 to TRBJ2-2; 10 nucleotides agree with TRBD1. V lost 3 bases to trimming and J lost 6 bases; unmatched junction nucleotides: 10. The length of the CDR3 is 17 residues. Germline CDR1 is LGHNA and CDR2 is YSLEER. CDR3 residues: CASSHEYRQGAAGELFF. CDR3 nucleotide sequence: TGCGCCAGCAGCCACGAGTACCGACAGGGGGCGGCCGGGGAGCTGTTTTTT.

The chain has TRBV11-3 and TRBJ2-7, with D perhaps matching TRBD1 (6 bases). Per the germline V gene, CDR1 is SGHNT and CDR2 is YENEEA. The CDR3 length is 13 residues. The ends were cut back, 0 bases at V and 3 bases at J, with 6 bases in the middle. For the CDR3, the DNA is TGTGCCAGCAGCTTAGAAGGGGGCTACGAGCAGTACTTC. Its protein is CASSLEGGYEQYF.

A note on this clone: This may stem from a read error, because a much larger clone lies one nucleotide away. The chain joins TRBV28 to TRBJ2-7; D remains ambiguous. The CDR3 has 11 amino acids. V was cut by 4 bases and J by 2 bases, with 3 bases left in between. Germline V gene lookup returns CDR1 MDHEN and CDR2 SYDVKM. The CDR3 DNA sequence: TGTGCCAGCAGTTCCGCCTACGAGCAGTACTTC. Residues: CASSSAYEQYF.

This clone was found once. The rearrangement uses TRBV21-1 and TRBJ1-5; the D call TRBD1 from the table was never checked on the DNA. TRBV21-1 is tagged as a pseudogene. This CDR3 spans 19 amino acids. In DNA form, the CDR3 reads TGTGCCAGCTTTAAGCAGGCAGGGGCTCCATACTATAGCAATCAGCCCCAGCATTTT. This translates into CASFKQAGAPYYSNQPQHF.

With regard to this clone: The CDR3 does not end in the conserved phenylalanine or tryptophan, so this is likely a read error. No DNA is shown, since the ends of the CDR3 on it are uncertain; the CDR3 is the one TCRdb lists. The CDR3 spells CASSDHPLNPVGV. The chain employs TRBV2 and TRBJ1-6. Termini included, the CDR3 measures 13 amino acids. The V gene's germline CDR1 is SNHLY and CDR2 FYNNEI.

This clone was detected once. The rearrangement links TRBV11-2 to TRBJ1-6, with D perhaps matching TRBD1 (6 bases). The V gene lost 5 bases and the J gene lost 7 bases, with 15 bases spanning the gap. The CDR3 contains 15 residues. CDR1 SGHAT and CDR2 FQNNGV come from the germline V gene. As DNA, the CDR3 is TGTGCCAGCAGCCCCACCAGGGGCGGCAATTCACCCCTCCACTTT. Its translation is CASSPTRGGNSPLHF.

V gene TRBV14 combines with J gene TRBJ1-2; D might be TRBD1 (5 bases). CDR3 length: 12 amino acids. The V end was cut by 4 bases, the J end by 4 bases, with 7 bases between. Germline CDR1 and CDR2: SGHDN and FVKESK. CDR3 sequence reads: CASSPGVYGYTF. As DNA, the CDR3 is TGTGCCAGCAGCCCGGGGGTCTATGGCTACACCTTC.

The chain couples TRBV7-9 to TRBJ2-3; no clear D. The CDR3 has 13 amino acids. Germline V CDR1 and CDR2: SEHNR, FQNEAQ (reference sequence). V lost 1 base to trimming and J lost 1 base, with 3 bases between them. CDR3 DNA: TGTGCCAGCAGCTTAGTCGGCACAGATACGCAGTATTTT. This gives the protein CASSLVGTDTQYF.

The J gene is TRBJ2-4, the V gene TRBV5-5; possibly TRBD1 for D (5 bases). CDR1 SGHKS and CDR2 YYEKEE come from the germline V gene (reference sequence). The CDR3 sequence is 17 residues long. V was pared by 2 bases and J by 0 bases, with 15 bases between. The CDR3 DNA reads as TGTGCCAGCAGCTTAGAGACAGCTAGTCTAGCCAAAAACATTCAGTACTTC. Translation gives CASSLETASLAKNIQYF.

V usage is TRBV20-1 and J usage is TRBJ2-3, with no clear D. The germline V and J ends were trimmed by 4 bases and 6 bases, with 8 bases remaining between them. The germline gives CDR1 DFQATT, CDR2 SNEGSKA (reference sequence). The length of the CDR3 is 11 residues. DNA of the CDR3: TGCAGTGCTAATAAAGAGGATACGCAGTATTTT. Translated: CSANKEDTQYF.